Each of the 14 T cell receptor beta chains below was sequenced from the same sample in a study of PD-L1 blockade in urothelial cancer. Documented time point: peripheral blood 6 weeks after treatment start. Repertoires were generated with immunoSEQ multiplex PCR, while TCRdb's copy carries only in-frame clones and drops some. Of roughly 120,000 clones detected, around 89% appear once; the ten largest clones hold about 1.8%. This sample comprised PBMCs, obtained around atezolizumab (anti-PD-L1) treatment. These receptor sequences come from a man aged 55 to 69 with urothelial cancer.

The chain uses TRBV6-5 and TRBJ2-2, with a tentative D call TRBD2 (5 bases). Trimming cost V 6 bases and J 6 bases, with 14 bases left between them. The germline CDR1 and CDR2 sequences are MNHEY and SVGAGI. The CDR3 loop spans 14 amino acids. CDR3 coding DNA: TGTGCCAGCAGCCGCTTACTAGGCTCCGGGGAGCTGTTTTTT. It encodes CASSRLLGSGELFF.

The chain carries TRBV28 and TRBJ2-3, with D maybe TRBD1 (5 bases). Looked up from germline, CDR1 is MDHEN and CDR2 is SYDVKM. The CDR3 runs 16 residues. V dropped 5 bases and J dropped 4 bases, with 19 bases sitting between them. The CDR3 loop is CASSPAPQGTADTQYF. The CDR3 nucleotides are TGTGCCAGCAGTCCAGCCCCTCAGGGTACAGCAGATACGCAGTATTTT. The full variable domain, with the rest looked up from reference TRBV28 and TRBJ2-3, is DVKVTQSSRYLVKRTGEKVFLECVQDMDHENMFWYRQDPGLGLRLIYFSYDVKMKEKGDIPEGYSVSREKKERFSLILESASTNQTSMYLCASSPAPQGTADTQYFGPGTRLTVL.

This clone showed up just once. The CDR3 region has the DNA TGTGCCAGCAGTTACGCGCGGGACTGGGGGTACGAGCAGTACTTC. It encodes CASSYARDWGYEQYF. This chain uses TRBV6-6 with TRBJ2-7, with D perhaps matching TRBD2 (6 bases). The germline V gene has CDR1 MNHNY and CDR2 SVGAGI (reference sequence). CDR3 length: 15 residues. Between the trimmed V and J ends, which lost 2 bases and 4 bases, there was a span of 15 bases.

The chain combines TRBV28 with TRBJ2-7; TRBD1 matches 7 bases. Losses at the gene ends were 6 bases for V and 6 bases for J; bases not matched to a gene: 8. The CDR3 loop spans 13 amino acids. Germline V CDR1 and CDR2: MDHEN, SYDVKM. CDR3 in amino acids: CASSPPTGREQYF. In DNA, the CDR3 is TGTGCCAGCAGCCCCCCGACAGGGCGCGAGCAGTACTTC.

This sequence joins TRBV5-1 and TRBJ1-6; D is unclear. Germline V gene lookup returns CDR1 SGHRS and CDR2 YFSETQ. The CDR3 covers 15 residues. V lost 0 bases, J lost 1 base, and 5 bases lay in between. The CDR3 DNA reads as TGCGCCAGCAGCTTGGGAGGATCCTATAATTCACCCCTCCACTTT. Translating it yields CASSLGGSYNSPLHF.

The J gene is TRBJ2-1, the V gene TRBV7-3, with TRBD2 matching 9 bases. The CDR3 loop spans 15 amino acids. Germline trimming cut 1 base from V and 9 bases from J; bases unmatched to any gene: 7. The germline gives CDR1 SGHTA, CDR2 FQGTGA. The CDR3: CASSLSGGARVEQFF. The CDR3 nucleotides are TGTGCCAGCAGCTTAAGCGGGGGGGCGAGAGTTGAGCAGTTCTTC.

The chain has TRBV6-5 and TRBJ1-5; possible D gene TRBD1, 5 bases. In germline, CDR1 is MNHEY, CDR2 SVGAGI. The CDR3 extends over 13 amino acids. V was cut by 6 bases and J by 1 base, with 7 bases left in between. The chain's CDR3 is CASSPGSNQPQHF. The CDR3, as DNA: TGTGCCAGCAGCCCAGGGAGCAATCAGCCCCAGCATTTT.

The sample holds one count of this clone. The chain has TRBV4-1 and TRBJ1-2; 10 bases align to TRBD1. Germline lookup yields CDR1 MGHRA and CDR2 YSYEKL. The CDR3 covers 18 residues. V dropped 3 bases and J dropped 0; count of bases not matched to a gene: 10. The CDR3 loop reads CASSQARDRGVANYGYTF. The CDR3 coding sequence is TGCGCCAGCAGCCAGGCCCGGGACAGGGGAGTGGCTAACTATGGCTACACCTTC.

V is TRBV6-1 and J is TRBJ1-5, with 10 bases identical to TRBD1. The germline CDR1 and CDR2 sequences are MNHNS and SASEGT. V was pared by 4 bases and J by 7 bases, with 7 bases of the junction left unmatched. The CDR3 covers 15 residues. CDR3 DNA sequence: TGTGCCAGCAGTGGGGGGACAGGGGTACTACAGCCCCAGCATTTT. Amino acids: CASSGGTGVLQPQHF.

The chain carries TRBV7-6 and TRBJ2-7; 15 bases line up with TRBD2. After removal of 3 bases from V and 7 bases from J, the junction contained 1 base not matched to a gene. CDR3 length: 14 amino acids. Germline V gene lookup returns CDR1 SGHVS and CDR2 FNYEAQ. In nucleotides, the CDR3 is TGTGCCAGCAGCTTGGGGACTAGCGGGAGGGAGCAGTACTTC. Encoded protein: CASSLGTSGREQYF.

The V gene is TRBV11-2, the J gene TRBJ2-5; the match to TRBD2 covers 9 bases. Trimming removed 3 bases from V and 5 bases from J; junction bases left unmatched: 10. Germline V gene sequence: CDR1 SGHAT, CDR2 FQNNGV. The CDR3 loop spans 16 amino acids. Here the CDR3 DNA reads TGTGCCAGCAGCTTTGCGGCGGGAGGGCCGGCGGAGACCCAGTACTTC. It is translated as CASSFAAGGPAETQYF.

The chain recombines TRBV4-2 with TRBJ1-4, with a tentative D call TRBD1 (5 bases). This CDR3 is built from 14 residues. In germline, CDR1 is LGHNA, CDR2 YNFKEQ. Trimming removed 0 bases from V and 11 bases from J, with 13 bases in between. CDR3 DNA sequence: TGTGCCAGCAGCCAAGAACAGGTGGTTCGGAAACTGTTTTTT. Translating gives CASSQEQVVRKLFF.

This clone came up once. This CDR3 reads CASSLRSVDTQYF. CDR3 DNA sequence: TGTGCCAGCAGCTTAAGATCGGTAGATACGCAGTATTTT. This rearrangement joins TRBV13 to TRBJ2-3; D is unclear. V gave up 2 bases and J gave up 5 bases, with 8 bases separating them. The germline V gene encodes CDR1 PRHDT and CDR2 FYEKMQ (reference sequence). The CDR3 is 13 amino acids.

The V call is TRBV6-1, the J call TRBJ1-4; TRBD1 is a possible D gene (6 bases). V dropped 8 bases and J dropped 7 bases, with 14 bases sitting between them. Germline values: CDR1 MNHNS, CDR2 SASEGT. The CDR3 has 13 amino acids. CDR3 bases: TGTGCCAGCCGCGCAGGGGTGGGTGAAAAACTGTTTTTT. It translates to CASRAGVGEKLFF.